The 7 T cell receptor beta chains listed next were all sequenced from one sample in a study of technical replicates of blood from four donors (dated 2017 in TCRdb). Preparation of the library involved the immunoSEQ multiplex PCR assay. This is the immuneACCESS table as TCRdb keeps it, with only in-frame sequences that have V and J called. A part of the clones is gone; compared with another copy, unresolved V genes explain less than half, and the rest is unexplained. The sample table lists 95,000 to 100,000 clones, roughly 95% of them with a count of one. The ten largest clones capture roughly 0.21% of the sample. The sequenced sample consisted of T cells isolated from PBMCs. The receptors were gathered from a human donor in good health.

The rearrangement uses TRBV5-1 and TRBJ2-3; 8 nucleotides agree with TRBD2. Trimming cost V 0 bases and J 1 base; bases outside gene matches: 1. CDR1 and CDR2 (germline): SGHRS, YFSETQ. The CDR3 is made up of 15 amino acids. The CDR3: CASSLVSGGTDTQYF. The CDR3 nucleotides read TGCGCCAGCAGCTTGGTTAGCGGGGGCACAGATACGCAGTATTTT.

This chain links TRBV11-2 with TRBJ2-7; no clear D. The length of the CDR3 is 12 residues. V was trimmed by 8 bases and J by 2 bases, leaving 10 bases between them. Germline V CDR1 and CDR2: SGHAT, FQNNGV. DNA for the CDR3: TGTGCCAGCGGGCAAGGAACCTACGAGCAGTACTTC. This translates into CASGQGTYEQYF.

The V gene is TRBV5-1, the J gene TRBJ2-2; 11 bases match TRBD1. Germline V lookup: CDR1 SGHRS, CDR2 YFSETQ. J lost 4 bases, V lost 4 bases, and 9 bases had no gene match. This CDR3 contains 17 residues. In nucleotides, the CDR3 is TGCGCCAGCAGCGTTGGACAGGGGGCGCGGGGCACCGGGGAGCTGTTTTTT. Its translation is CASSVGQGARGTGELFF.

The chain has TRBV5-4 and TRBJ1-2, with D unclear. V was pared by 3 bases and J by 2 bases, with 17 bases between. Germline V lookup: CDR1 SGHNT, CDR2 YYREEE (reference sequence). The CDR3 consists of 16 residues. The CDR3 DNA follows: TGTGCCAGCAGCTCGAGAGTAGAGGTGGAAAACTATGGCTACACCTTC. It yields the protein CASSSRVEVENYGYTF.

The rearrangement links TRBV21-1 to TRBJ2-3; the table's TRBD2 call for D was not verified on the DNA. TRBV21-1 is given as a pseudogene. The CDR3 length is 15 residues. The DNA of the CDR3 is TGTGCCAGCAGCAAAGGAGGGACTTGCACAGATACGCAGTATTTT. It codes for CASSKGGTCTDTQYF.

The J gene is TRBJ1-4, the V gene TRBV7-9; 8 nucleotides agree with TRBD1. With 5 bases clipped from V and 8 bases from J, the junction kept 10 bases outside the gene matches. The CDR3 is made up of 15 amino acids. Germline V CDR1 and CDR2: SEHNR, FQNEAQ (reference sequence). The DNA for the CDR3 is TGTGCCAGCAGCACCTATCAGGGGGCGCACGAAAAACTGTTTTTT. The encoded protein is CASSTYQGAHEKLFF.

The gene calls are TRBV6-5 and TRBJ1-5; D not resolved. Deletions cut 5 bases from V and 4 bases from J, with 12 bases between. Germline V CDR1 and CDR2: MNHEY, SVGAGI. The CDR3 has 14 residues. CDR3 in DNA: TGTGCCAGCAGTGATCAGTATCCTAATCAGCCCCAGCATTTT. Its translation is CASSDQYPNQPQHF.